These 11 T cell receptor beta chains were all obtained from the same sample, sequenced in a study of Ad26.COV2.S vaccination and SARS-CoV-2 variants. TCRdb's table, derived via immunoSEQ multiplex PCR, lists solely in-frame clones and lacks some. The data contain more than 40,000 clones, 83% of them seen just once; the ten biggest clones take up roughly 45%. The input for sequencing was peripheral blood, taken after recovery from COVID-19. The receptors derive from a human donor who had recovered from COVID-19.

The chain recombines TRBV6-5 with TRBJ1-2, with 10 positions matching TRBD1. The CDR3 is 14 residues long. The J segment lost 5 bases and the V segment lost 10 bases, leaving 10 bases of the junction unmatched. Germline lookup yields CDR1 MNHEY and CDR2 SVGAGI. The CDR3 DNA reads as TGTGCCACCCATAAGAGGACAGGGGGGTATGGCTACACCTTC. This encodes CATHKRTGGYGYTF.

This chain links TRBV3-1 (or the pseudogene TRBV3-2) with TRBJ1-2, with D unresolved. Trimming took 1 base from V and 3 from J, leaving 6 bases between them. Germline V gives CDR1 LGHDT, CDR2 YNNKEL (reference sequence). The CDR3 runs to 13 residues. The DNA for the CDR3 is TGTGCCAGCAGCCAAGCCTTCGACTATGGCTACACCTTC. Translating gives CASSQAFDYGYTF.

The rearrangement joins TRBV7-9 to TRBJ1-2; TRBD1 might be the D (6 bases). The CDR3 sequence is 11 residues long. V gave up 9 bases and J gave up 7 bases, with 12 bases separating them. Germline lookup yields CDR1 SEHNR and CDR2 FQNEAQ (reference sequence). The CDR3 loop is CASSDRTGYTF. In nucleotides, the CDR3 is TGTGCCAGTTCAGACAGGACTGGCTACACCTTC.

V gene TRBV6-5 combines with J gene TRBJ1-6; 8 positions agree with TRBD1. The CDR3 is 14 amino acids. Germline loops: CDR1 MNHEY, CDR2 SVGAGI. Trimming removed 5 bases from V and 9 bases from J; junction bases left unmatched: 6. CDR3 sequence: CASSLTGEASPLHF. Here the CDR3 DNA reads TGTGCCAGCAGTCTGACAGGGGAGGCTTCACCCCTCCACTTT.

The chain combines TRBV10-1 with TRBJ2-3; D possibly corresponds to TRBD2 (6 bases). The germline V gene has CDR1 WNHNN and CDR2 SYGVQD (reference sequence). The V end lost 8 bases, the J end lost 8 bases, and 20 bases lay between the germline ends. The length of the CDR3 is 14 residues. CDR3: CASAPSRIGGTQYF. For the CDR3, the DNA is TGCGCCAGCGCCCCGTCCCGGATCGGGGGTACGCAGTATTTT.

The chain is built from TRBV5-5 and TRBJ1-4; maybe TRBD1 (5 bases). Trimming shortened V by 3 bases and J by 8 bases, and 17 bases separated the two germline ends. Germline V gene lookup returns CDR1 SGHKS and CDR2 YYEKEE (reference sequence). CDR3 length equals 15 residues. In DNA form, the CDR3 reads TGTGCCAGCAGCTGGGGGGAATTGCCGAAAGAAAAACTGTTTTTT. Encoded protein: CASSWGELPKEKLFF.

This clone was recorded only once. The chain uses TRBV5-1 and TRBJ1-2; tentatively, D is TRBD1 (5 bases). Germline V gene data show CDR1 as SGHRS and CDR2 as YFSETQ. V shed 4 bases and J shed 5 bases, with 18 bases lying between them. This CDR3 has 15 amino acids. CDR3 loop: CASSERGGPTYGYTF. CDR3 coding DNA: TGCGCCAGCAGCGAACGGGGCGGCCCGACTTATGGCTACACCTTC.

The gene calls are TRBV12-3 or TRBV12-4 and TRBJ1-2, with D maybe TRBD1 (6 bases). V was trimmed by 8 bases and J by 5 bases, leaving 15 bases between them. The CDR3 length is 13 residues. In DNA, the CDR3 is TGTGCCAGCGGCGACAGGTGGCGGTATGGCTACACCTTC. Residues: CASGDRWRYGYTF.

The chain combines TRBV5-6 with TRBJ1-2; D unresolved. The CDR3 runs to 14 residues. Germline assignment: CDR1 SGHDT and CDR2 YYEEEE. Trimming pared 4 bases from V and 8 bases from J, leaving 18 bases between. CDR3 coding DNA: TGTGCCAGCAGCCCGAGGACCGCATCAAAAGGCTACACCTTC. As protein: CASSPRTASKGYTF.

The CDR3 spells CATSDLSDNIPDTQYF. The CDR3 DNA reads as TGTGCCACCAGTGATTTGTCCGACAACATCCCAGATACGCAGTATTTT. V usage is TRBV24-1 and J usage is TRBJ2-3, with D hard to call. The CDR3 loop spans 16 amino acids. Trimming removed 0 bases from V and 4 bases from J, with 13 bases in between. CDR1 is KGHDR, CDR2 SFDVKD, per germline.

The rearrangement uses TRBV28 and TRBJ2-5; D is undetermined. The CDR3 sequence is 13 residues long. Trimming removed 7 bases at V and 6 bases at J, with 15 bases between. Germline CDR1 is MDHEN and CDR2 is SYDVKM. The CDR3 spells CASTGRAWKTQYF. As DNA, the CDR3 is TGTGCCAGCACCGGCCGGGCGTGGAAGACCCAGTACTTC.